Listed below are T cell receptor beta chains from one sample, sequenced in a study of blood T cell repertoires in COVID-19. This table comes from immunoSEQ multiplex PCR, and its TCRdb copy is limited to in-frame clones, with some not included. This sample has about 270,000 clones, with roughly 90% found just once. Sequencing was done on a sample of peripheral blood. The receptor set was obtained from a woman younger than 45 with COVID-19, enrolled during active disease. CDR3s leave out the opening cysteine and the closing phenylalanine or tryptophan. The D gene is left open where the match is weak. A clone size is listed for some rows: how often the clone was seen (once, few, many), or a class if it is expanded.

CDR3 protein: ASSKGGGDTEAF
clone size: -
D gene: -
V gene: TRBV21-1
J gene: TRBJ1-1

CDR3 protein: ASSWGQGAGYT
clone size: -
D gene: TRBD1
V gene: TRBV5-1
J gene: TRBJ1-2

CDR3 protein: ASSPRSGDGYT
clone size: -
D gene: -
V gene: TRBV18
J gene: TRBJ1-2

CDR3 protein: ASGGAGGTDTQY
clone size: -
D gene: -
V gene: TRBV5-1
J gene: TRBJ2-3

CDR3 protein: ASTLQAEVGTEAF
clone size: -
D gene: -
V gene: TRBV7-9
J gene: TRBJ1-1

CDR3 protein: ASSRTSGISYNEQF
clone size: -
D gene: TRBD2
V gene: TRBV7-9
J gene: TRBJ2-1

CDR3 protein: ASQQGEGGYT
clone size: -
D gene: -
V gene: TRBV3-1/TRBV3-2
J gene: TRBJ1-2

CDR3 protein: ASSYLAGAGEQY
clone size: -
D gene: -
V gene: TRBV6-5
J gene: TRBJ2-7

CDR3 protein: ARETPTNYGYT
clone size: -
D gene: -
V gene: TRBV6-5
J gene: TRBJ1-2

CDR3 protein: ASSYDWTNNQPQH
clone size: -
D gene: -
V gene: TRBV6-5
J gene: TRBJ1-5

CDR3 protein: ASSPAGSYDEQF
clone size: -
D gene: -
V gene: TRBV18
J gene: TRBJ2-1

CDR3 protein: ASSLIPGQVDYGYT
clone size: -
D gene: TRBD1
V gene: TRBV7-6
J gene: TRBJ1-2

CDR3 protein: ASSPGRTDTQY
clone size: -
D gene: -
V gene: TRBV18
J gene: TRBJ2-3

CDR3 protein: ASSPTGATNEKLF
clone size: -
D gene: TRBD1
V gene: TRBV28
J gene: TRBJ1-4

CDR3 protein: ASSRGTDNTGELF
clone size: few
D gene: -
V gene: TRBV5-1
J gene: TRBJ2-2

CDR3 protein: ASSPGRYEKLF
clone size: -
D gene: -
V gene: TRBV18
J gene: TRBJ1-4

CDR3 protein: ASSSLDRANTEAF
clone size: -
D gene: TRBD1
V gene: TRBV7-6
J gene: TRBJ1-1